This T cell receptor beta chain stems from a study of T-cell memory formation after mild COVID-19. A 5'RACE reaction primed in the constant segment made cDNA libraries of TCR alpha and TCR beta, and these carried sample barcodes and UMIs. TCRdb analysed the 5' RACE reads with MiXCR anew, one entry per CDR3 protein. The table shows 270,000 or so distinct CDR3 sequences, with over 15% occurring only once. CDR1 and CDR2 from the germline V gene are LGHDT and YNNKEL (reference sequence). This CDR3 has 16 residues. Trimming removed 5 bases at V and 8 bases at J, with 24 bases between. The sequenced material came from PBMCs or a T cell subset sorted from them (not recorded which). The sequence was obtained from a man in his late teens or twenties who had mild COVID-19 (a few samples of this study predate the infection). Cell type and time point are not known. This chain connects TRBV3-1 to TRBJ1-2; possible D gene TRBD1, 6 bases. As DNA, the CDR3 is TGTGCCAGCAGCGCCCGGACTCGAACAGGGAAAGGCGGCTACACCTTC. Its translation: CASSARTRTGKGGYTF.